A selection of T cell receptor beta chains follows, all from one sample in a study of blood T cell repertoires in COVID-19. Some clones are missing from TCRdb's copy, which holds only in-frame ones; the method was immunoSEQ multiplex PCR. The sample gives roughly 40,000 clones, about three quarters of which show up once; under 9% is in the top ten. The sample comprised peripheral blood. The origin of the receptors is a man in his 70s with active or convalescent COVID-19. Each CDR3 is given with its conserved first and last residue. D genes are given only for firm matches. A row's size may be missing; if present it is once, few, many or a size class.

>TRBJ1-5|TRBD1|TRBV2|-
TGTGCCAGCAGGGGGGACAGGGGAAGTAGTCAGCCCCAGCATTTT
CASRGDRGSSQPQHF
>TRBJ1-1|-|TRBV24-1|-
TGTGCCACCAGTGATTCGTACAGGAGTGAAGCTTTCTTT
CATSDSYRSEAFF
>TRBJ1-2|TRBD1|TRBV4-1|-
TGCGCCAGCAGCTGGAACCCGGGACAGGGGAACTATGGCTACACCTTC
CASSWNPGQGNYGYTF
>TRBJ2-3|-|TRBV10-2|-
TGCGCCAGCAGTGAGTCTGAGGGAGGCACAGATACGCAGTATTTT
CASSESEGGTDTQYF
>TRBJ2-7|-|TRBV28|-
TGTGCCACCGGATGGCGGGGACAGCTCTACGAGCAGTACTTC
CATGWRGQLYEQYF
>TRBJ1-2|-|TRBV7-3|many
TGTGCCAGCAGCCCAGGGGCCCGAGCAGGGAGCTACACCTTC
CASSPGARAGSYTF
>TRBJ2-7|TRBD1|TRBV2|-
TGTGCCACCACAGAGCTGGGACAGGGGGCGACCGAGCAGTACTTC
CATTELGQGATEQYF
>TRBJ1-2|-|TRBV5-8|-
TGTGCCAGCAGCTTGACAGGGTCGAACTATGGCTACACCTTC
CASSLTGSNYGYTF
>TRBJ1-2|-|TRBV28|-
TGTGCCAGCAGCTCCATACGGGGCTACACCTTC
CASSSIRGYTF
>TRBJ2-7|-|TRBV18|-
TGTGCCAGCTCGCCTAGCTCCTACGAGCAGTACTTC
CASSPSSYEQYF